This record covers a single T cell receptor beta chain. This clone has a single count. Its antigen specificity is not known. No base quality values were provided; no much bigger clone lies one nucleotide off. The immunoSEQ assay, a bias-controlled multiplex PCR using V- and J-specific primers, was used to amplify TCR beta CDR3 regions from genomic DNA. A proprietary barcode and Illumina adapter sequences were added to the CDR3 amplicons in a second PCR step. An Illumina MiSeq instrument was used to sequence the CDR3 libraries. Under the source paper's analysis protocol: immunoSEQ Analyzer 3.0 was used for export and quality control, with R Bioconductor and Immunarch used for downstream analyses. Only productive rearrangements in the normalized downsampled data set went into calculating the repertoire metrics. In the normalized cohort, clonotypes with more than 5 templates were defined as pathologically expanded. The Inverse Simpson Index served as the measure of repertoire diversity. To capture all clonotypes, CMV-specificity analyses were performed on the non-normalized data set. In TCRdb, the immuneACCESS table is reduced to in-frame sequences with V and J assigned. These tables do not hold every clone; where another copy was compared, an unresolved V gene accounts for under half, and the others remain unexplained. That table gives V, J and clone size, and the DNA gave D and trimming. The sample yields 70,000 or so clones; around 94% were counted once. The biggest ten clones account for about 1.5% of the sample.

The CDR3, cysteine through phenylalanine, is 19 amino acids long. Of the read, only the CDR3 DNA is kept; its 57 bases are in frame from base 1. Trimming accounts for 0 bases at V and 2 bases at J, while the number of junction bases matched to no gene is 11. Per the germline V gene, SGHTS is the CDR1 and YDEGEE is the CDR2. The data were taken from a study of T cell clonotyping in hematopoietic cell transplantation (dated by TCRdb to the early 2020s). As for the study more broadly: A total of under 150 blood samples were collected in the study from a few dozen consecutive transplant recipients and their related donors. Patients were recruited between 2015 and 2017 and followed until late 2020 or death.

Blood samples for TCR beta sequencing were provided by related transplant donors. Nuclei Lysis Solution was used to extract genomic DNA from fresh or cryopreserved unfractionated peripheral blood mononuclear cells. The investigation overall reported the following: Inverse Simpson Index values from donors and from recipients before transplant predicted broader TCR repertoire diversity after transplant. Just a small fraction of recipient repertoires overlapped with donor repertoires, and more than 97% appeared de novo at the given depth. The sample size was limited, and CD4 and CD8 repertoire contributions could not be separated because cells were not sorted. After transplant, TCR diversity in recipients dropped, and pathologically expanded clonotypes increased progressively from day 30 to day 180.

The chain is assembled from TRBV5-8 and TRBJ2-5, and TRBD1 matches 12 of the central bases. Sequencing used peripheral blood mononuclear cells. The source is a man aged 45-65 years in good health. Some clones in this sample may be carry-over from other donors' samples. The DNA sequence is given as TGTGCCAGCAGCTTGGCCTGGTTGGGACAGGGGGCCCTACAAGAGACCCAGTACTTC. This gives the protein CASSLAWLGQGALQETQYF.